A single TCR beta chain is shown here with its context. Its specificity is not known. Generated by immunoSEQ multiplex PCR, the TCRdb table keeps only in-frame clones and is missing some. The repertoire holds approximately 2.5 million clones, with around nine tenths as singletons. The data were obtained in a study of shared clonotypes between healthy human individuals. The study, taken as a whole, reports: Compared with clonotypes that all four donors shared, non-shared clonotypes had lower generation probabilities. It was the few donors that limited the genetic and exposure-history diversity represented.

CDR1 and CDR2 from the germline V gene are LNHDA and SQIVND (reference sequence). With 1 base removed from V and 1 base from J, the gap between germline ends came to 17 bases. The length of the CDR3 is 17 residues. V is TRBV19 and J is TRBJ2-7; the D call may be TRBD1 or TRBD2 (5 bases each). The source material was naive CD4+ T cells sorted from blood. Described subset: CD45RA+ positively selected. This clonotype was sampled from a man younger than 35 in good health. CDR3 DNA: TGTGCCAGTAGTATAGTAAAGGGATCGGGGCAATCCTACGAGCAGTACTTC. Translation: CASSIVKGSGQSYEQYF. Based on the CDR3 plus reference TRBV19 and TRBJ2-7, the full variable domain is DGGITQSPKYLFRKEGQNVTLSCEQNLNHDAMYWYRQDPGQGLRLIYYSQIVNDFQKGDIAEGYSVSREKKESFPLTVTSAQKNPTAFYLCASSIVKGSGQSYEQYFGPGTRLTVT.